The 2 T cell receptor beta chains presented below share a single source sample, sequenced in a study of blood T cell repertoires in COVID-19. Data came from immunoSEQ multiplex PCR; TCRdb stores just in-frame clones and leaves some out. In the table there are roughly 430,000 clones, about 88% of which are singletons. The specimen sequenced was PBMCs or T cells enriched from blood (not recorded which). These TCRs come from a woman between 18 and 30 years old who had been exposed to COVID-19.

CDR3 protein: CASTNSVPPYEQYF. The CDR3 DNA sequence: TGTGCCAGCACGAACAGTGTTCCTCCCTACGAGCAGTACTTC. The genes are TRBV6-5 and TRBJ2-7; D is uncertain. CDR1 MNHEY and CDR2 SVGAGI come from the germline V gene. The CDR3 sequence is 14 residues long. Trimming left V 7 bases short and J 2 bases short, with 15 bases between.

The DNA of the CDR3 is TGCGCCAGCAGCTCCCAGGGAAACTATGGCTACACCTTC. Protein product: CASSSQGNYGYTF. The V gene is TRBV5-1, the J gene TRBJ1-2; D may be TRBD1 (5 bases). The CDR3 extends over 13 amino acids. CDR1 SGHRS and CDR2 YFSETQ come from the germline V gene. V was pared by 3 bases and J by 2 bases, with 8 bases between.